This TCR beta chain comes out of a study of shared clonotypes between healthy human individuals. Several immunoSEQ plates received, in even portions, the genomic DNA of each subset. Only in-frame clones appear in the TCRdb table, and some are missing; sequencing was by immunoSEQ multiplex PCR. The data contain more than 1,200,000 clones, about 98.5% of them singletons. V was trimmed by 7 bases and J by 10 bases, leaving 26 bases between them. In germline, CDR1 is MDHEN, CDR2 SYDVKM. The CDR3 length is 15 residues. Every donor was a Caucasian adult from Nashville, Tennessee. Material for sequencing was naive CD4+ T cells sorted from blood. Specified subset: CD45RA+ positively selected. This TCR was sampled from a man aged 25-40 years in good health. J is TRBJ2-7 and V is TRBV28; a possible D gene is TRBD2 (6 bases). CDR3 in amino acids: CASILSRDSSSNQYF. CDR3 nucleotides: TGTGCCAGCATCCTATCCCGGGACTCTTCTTCTAATCAGTACTTC. Using reference TRBV28 and TRBJ2-7 for the parts outside the CDR3, the full variable domain is DVKVTQSSRYLVKRTGEKVFLECVQDMDHENMFWYRQDPGLGLRLIYFSYDVKMKEKGDIPEGYSVSREKKERFSLILESASTNQTSMYLCASILSRDSSSNQYFGPGTRLTVT.